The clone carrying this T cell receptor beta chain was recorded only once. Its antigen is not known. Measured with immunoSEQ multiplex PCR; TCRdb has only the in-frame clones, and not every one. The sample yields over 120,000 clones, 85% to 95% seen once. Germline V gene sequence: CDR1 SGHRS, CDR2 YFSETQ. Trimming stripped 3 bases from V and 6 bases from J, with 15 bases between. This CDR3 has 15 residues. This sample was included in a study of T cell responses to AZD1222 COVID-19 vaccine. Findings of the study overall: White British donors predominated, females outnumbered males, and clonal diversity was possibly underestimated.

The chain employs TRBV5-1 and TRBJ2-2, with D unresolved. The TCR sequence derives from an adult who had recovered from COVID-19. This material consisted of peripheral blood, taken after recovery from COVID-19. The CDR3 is CASSSTGSKAGELFF. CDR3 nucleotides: TGCGCCAGCAGCTCAACCGGGTCCAAGGCCGGGGAGCTGTTTTTT. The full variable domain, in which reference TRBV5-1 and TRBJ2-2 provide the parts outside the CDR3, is KAGVTQTPRYLIKTRGQQVTLSCSPISGHRSVSWYQQTPGQGLQFLFEYFSETQRNKGNFPGRFSGRQFSNSRSEMNVSTLELGDSALYLCASSSTGSKAGELFFGEGSRLTVL.